Listed below are T cell receptor beta chains from one sample, sequenced in a study of blood T cell repertoires in COVID-19. Only in-frame clones appear in the TCRdb table, and some are missing; sequencing was by immunoSEQ multiplex PCR. The data hold about 230,000 clones, with nearly 90% observed a single time. Source material: PBMCs or T cells enriched from blood (not recorded which). Every receptor here comes from a young man who had recovered from COVID-19. CDR3s include the opening cysteine and the closing phenylalanine or tryptophan. A D gene is named only where the DNA matches it firmly. Expanded clones are given a class, and other clones once, few, many or no size at all.

d_call	v_call	clone_size	j_call	cdr3_aa	cdr3_nt
-	TRBV7-2	-	TRBJ2-7	CASRPRGTIPPYEQYF	TGTGCCAGCAGGCCTAGGGGGACGATCCCGCCCTACGAGCAGTACTTC
TRBD2	TRBV18	-	TRBJ2-2	CASSSRTSGRPGELFF	TGTGCCAGCTCATCACGGACTAGCGGGAGGCCCGGGGAGCTGTTTTTT
-	TRBV6-5	-	TRBJ1-2	CASSSPEGRESYGYTF	TGTGCCAGCAGTTCCCCCGAAGGTCGGGAGAGCTATGGCTACACCTTC
TRBD1	TRBV19	-	TRBJ1-5	CASSTLGQGDSNQPQHF	TGTGCCAGTAGTACCCTGGGACAGGGCGATAGCAATCAGCCCCAGCATTTT
TRBD1	TRBV12-3/TRBV12-4	-	TRBJ1-2	CASSFSGGYGYTF	TGTGCCAGCAGTTTCTCAGGGGGTTATGGCTACACCTTC
TRBD1	TRBV5-4	-	TRBJ2-7	CASSYGQGVDEQYF	TGTGCCAGCAGCTACGGACAGGGAGTCGACGAGCAGTACTTC
TRBD1	TRBV27	-	TRBJ1-2	CASSLQGQGPGYTF	TGTGCCAGCAGTTTACAGGGACAGGGGCCTGGCTACACCTTC
-	TRBV28	-	TRBJ1-2	CASRFTGLGYGYTF	TGTGCCAGCAGGTTTACAGGGTTGGGCTATGGCTACACCTTC
-	TRBV5-1	-	TRBJ2-1	CASSSGGYSSYNEQFF	TGCGCCAGCAGTTCAGGGGGGTACAGCTCCTACAATGAGCAGTTCTTC
-	TRBV5-5	-	TRBJ2-7	CASSLETGDEQYF	TGTGCCAGCAGCTTGGAAACCGGGGACGAGCAGTACTTC
TRBD1	TRBV10-3	-	TRBJ2-5	CAIRGQGSLQETQYF	TGTGCCATCAGGGGACAGGGCTCCCTCCAAGAGACCCAGTACTTC
-	TRBV4-1	-	TRBJ2-7	CASSQGGRAYEQYF	TGCGCCAGCAGCCAAGGGGGCAGAGCCTACGAGCAGTACTTC
-	TRBV5-1	-	TRBJ2-7	CASSLEGAHLLEQYF	TGCGCCAGCAGCTTGGAAGGGGCCCACCTTCTCGAGCAGTACTTC
TRBD2	TRBV28	-	TRBJ2-7	CASSGSGYSYEQYF	TGTGCCAGCAGTGGTAGCGGGTACTCCTACGAGCAGTACTTC
TRBD2	TRBV5-1	-	TRBJ2-1	CASSLAARGAGAYNEQFF	TGCGCCAGCAGCTTGGCCGCCCGTGGGGCGGGAGCCTACAATGAGCAGTTCTTC
TRBD2	TRBV7-2	-	TRBJ2-3	CASSLERGGTDTQYF	TGTGCCAGCAGCTTAGAGCGGGGAGGCACAGATACGCAGTATTTT
-	TRBV7-6	-	TRBJ2-3	CASSSRDTEDTQYF	TGTGCCAGCAGCTCCCGGGACACCGAGGATACGCAGTATTTT
-	TRBV28	-	TRBJ1-5	CASRGTGSQPQHF	TGTGCCAGCAGGGGTACAGGGTCCCAGCCCCAGCATTTT
TRBD1	TRBV5-5	-	TRBJ1-6	CASSIRDRGYYNSPLHF	TGTGCCAGCAGCATCCGGGACAGGGGATATTATAATTCACCCCTCCACTTT
-	TRBV18	-	TRBJ1-3	CASSPAVQGKGNTIYF	TGTGCCAGCTCACCTGCGGTTCAGGGGAAAGGAAACACCATATATTTT
-	TRBV6-5	-	TRBJ2-7	CASSYSDSGYEQYF	TGTGCCAGCAGTTACTCAGATAGCGGTTACGAGCAGTACTTC
TRBD2	TRBV11-1	once	TRBJ2-3	CASTLAGGNTDTQYF	TGTGCCAGCACCTTAGCGGGGGGAAACACAGATACGCAGTATTTT
-	TRBV19	-	TRBJ2-5	CASSIAGGGGQETQYF	TGTGCCAGTAGTATAGCGGGAGGAGGGGGTCAAGAGACCCAGTACTTC
TRBD2	TRBV5-4	-	TRBJ2-2	CASSLVSGMDTGELFF	TGTGCCAGCAGCTTGGTAAGCGGGATGGACACCGGGGAGCTGTTTTTT
TRBD2	TRBV30	-	TRBJ2-3	CAWSSYSGGAFHADTQYF	TGTGCCTGGAGTTCCTATAGCGGGGGGGCTTTCCACGCAGATACGCAGTATTTT
-	TRBV10-3	once	TRBJ1-2	CAISESLGYTF	TGTGCCATCAGTGAGTCGCTAGGCTACACCTTC
-	TRBV11-3	-	TRBJ2-5	CASSLEAGRETQYF	TGTGCCAGCAGCTTAGAGGCGGGAAGGGAGACCCAGTACTTC
-	TRBV4-1	-	TRBJ2-5	CASSQVLGGETQYF	TGCGCCAGCAGCCAAGTCCTAGGCGGAGAGACCCAGTACTTC
TRBD1	TRBV6-2/TRBV6-3	-	TRBJ2-7	CASSLDRGYEQYF	TGTGCCAGCAGCCTCGACAGGGGCTACGAGCAGTACTTC
-	TRBV6-5	once	TRBJ1-1	CASRPWTGQGTEAFF	TGTGCCAGCAGACCCTGGACGGGCCAGGGGACTGAAGCTTTCTTT
TRBD1	TRBV4-3	-	TRBJ2-5	CASSQSAGTGPETQYF	TGCGCCAGCAGCCAATCGGCCGGGACAGGGCCAGAGACCCAGTACTTC
TRBD1	TRBV29-1	-	TRBJ2-7	CSASLGQGEGYEQYF	TGCAGCGCCTCCCTTGGACAGGGGGAGGGATACGAGCAGTACTTC
TRBD1	TRBV2	-	TRBJ1-1	CASRPLTGDRAVPKNTEAFF	TGTGCCAGCAGGCCTCTAACGGGGGACAGGGCAGTCCCCAAAAACACTGAAGCTTTCTTT
TRBD1	TRBV23-1	-	TRBJ2-2	CASSQNRGTGELFF	TGCGCCAGCAGTCAAAACAGGGGGACCGGGGAGCTGTTTTTT
TRBD1	TRBV7-9	-	TRBJ2-1	CASPGGGMTYNEQFF	TGTGCCAGCCCAGGGGGCGGGATGACTTACAATGAGCAGTTCTTC
TRBD1	TRBV2	-	TRBJ1-5	CASSVAGGSRQPQHF	TGTGCCAGCAGTGTGGCAGGGGGATCGAGGCAGCCCCAGCATTTT
TRBD2	TRBV5-4	-	TRBJ2-5	CASSAPGGETQYF	TGTGCCAGCAGCGCTCCGGGAGGCGAGACCCAGTACTTC
TRBD1	TRBV18	-	TRBJ1-2	CASSGQGAANYGYTF	TGTGCCAGCTCAGGACAGGGGGCTGCCAACTATGGCTACACCTTC
-	TRBV19	-	TRBJ1-2	CASSTGQRPNYGYTF	TGTGCCAGTAGTACCGGACAGAGACCTAACTATGGCTACACCTTC
-	TRBV4-3	-	TRBJ1-1	CASSHGQTNTEAFF	TGCGCCAGCAGCCACGGACAGACGAACACTGAAGCTTTCTTT
-	TRBV7-2	few	TRBJ1-2	CASSPSGWRGRYGYTF	TGTGCCAGCAGCCCGTCGGGGTGGCGGGGGAGGTATGGCTACACCTTC
-	TRBV5-4	-	TRBJ1-2	CASSLAGTPYGYTF	TGTGCCAGCAGCTTGGCTGGGACACCCTATGGCTACACCTTC
-	TRBV18	once	TRBJ2-7	CASSPDRLRSYEQYF	TGTGCCAGCTCTCCAGACAGGTTAAGGTCCTACGAGCAGTACTTC
-	TRBV6-1	-	TRBJ1-2	CASSDQGSNYGYTF	TGTGCCAGCAGTGACCAGGGATCGAACTATGGCTACACCTTC
-	TRBV6-5	-	TRBJ2-7	CASSYLPGRGSHEQYF	TGTGCCAGCAGTTACCTGCCGGGCAGGGGTTCCCACGAGCAGTACTTC
-	TRBV2	-	TRBJ2-4	CASSEGFRVAQYF	TGTGCCAGCAGTGAAGGTTTCAGGGTGGCTCAGTACTTC